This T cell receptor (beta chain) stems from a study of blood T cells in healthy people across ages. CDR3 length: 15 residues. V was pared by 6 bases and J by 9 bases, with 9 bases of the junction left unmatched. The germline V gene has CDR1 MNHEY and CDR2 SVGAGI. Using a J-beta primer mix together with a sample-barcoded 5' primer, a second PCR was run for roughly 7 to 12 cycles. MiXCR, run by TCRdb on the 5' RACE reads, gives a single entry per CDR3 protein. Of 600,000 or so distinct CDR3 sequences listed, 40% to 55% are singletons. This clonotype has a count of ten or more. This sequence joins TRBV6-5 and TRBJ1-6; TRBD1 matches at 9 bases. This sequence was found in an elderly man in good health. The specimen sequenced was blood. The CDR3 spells CASRPPGQGPSPLHF. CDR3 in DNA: TGTGCCAGCAGGCCCCCGGGACAGGGACCTTCACCCCTCCACTTT.